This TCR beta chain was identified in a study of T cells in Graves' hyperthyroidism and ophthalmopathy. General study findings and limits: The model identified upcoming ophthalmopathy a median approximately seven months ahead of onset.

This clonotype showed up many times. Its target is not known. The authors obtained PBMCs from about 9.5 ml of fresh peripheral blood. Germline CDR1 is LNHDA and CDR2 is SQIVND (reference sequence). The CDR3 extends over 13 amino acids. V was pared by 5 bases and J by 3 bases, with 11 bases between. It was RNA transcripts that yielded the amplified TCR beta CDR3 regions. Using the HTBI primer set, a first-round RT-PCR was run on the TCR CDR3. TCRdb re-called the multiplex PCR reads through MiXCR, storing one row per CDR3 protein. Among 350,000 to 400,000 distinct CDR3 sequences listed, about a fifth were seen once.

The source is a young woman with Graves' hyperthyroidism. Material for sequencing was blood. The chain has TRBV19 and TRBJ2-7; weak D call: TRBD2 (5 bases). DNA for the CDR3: TGTGCCAGTAGTTTCGGGATCGGCTACGAGCAGTACTTC. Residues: CASSFGIGYEQYF.